Each of the 17 T cell receptor beta chains below was sequenced from the same sample in a study of T cells after yellow fever vaccination. TCRdb processed the 5' RACE reads anew with MiXCR; each CDR3 protein has one entry. This table has 40,000 to 50,000 distinct CDR3 sequences, under 8% appearing once. Sequencing used CD8+ T cells not binding an NS4B(214-222) dextramer, sorted from PBMCs, obtained 45 days after the yellow fever booster vaccination. The receptors here all came from a man younger than 45 who received the YFV17D yellow fever vaccine.

This clonotype was observed at least ten times. The chain uses TRBV20-1 and TRBJ2-1, with TRBD2 matching 10 bases. CDR3 size: 14 residues. Germline V CDR1 and CDR2: DFQATT, SNEGSKA (reference sequence). Trimming cost V 6 bases and J 3 bases; bases outside gene matches: 5. The CDR3: CSARTSGDYNEQFF. CDR3 nucleotide sequence: TGCAGTGCCAGAACTAGCGGGGACTACAATGAGCAGTTCTTC.

This sequence joins TRBV20-1 and TRBJ2-1; weak D call: TRBD2 (6 bases). The CDR3 covers 13 residues. V was pared by 5 bases and J by 6 bases, with 14 bases between. Germline CDR1 DFQATT, CDR2 SNEGSKA (reference sequence). The CDR3 DNA sequence: TGCAGTGCTGTAGCGGAGCTTGGCAATGAGCAGTTCTTC. Amino acids: CSAVAELGNEQFF.

In this sample, this clonotype turned up many times. The DNA for the CDR3 is TGCGCCAGCAGCCCCGGAACAGGGGGAGCTAACTATGGCTACACCTTC. Translated, it gives CASSPGTGGANYGYTF. The chain combines TRBV5-1 with TRBJ1-2, with 8 bases that match TRBD1. Germline V gene data show CDR1 as SGHRS and CDR2 as YFSETQ. V trimming: 4 bases; J trimming: 0 bases; junction bases outside the gene matches: 8. This CDR3 region has 16 residues.

This clonotype was observed at least ten times. The junction departs from the called germline gene at one end, perhaps through a read error. V usage is TRBV11-2 and J usage is TRBJ2-7; tentatively, D is TRBD1 or TRBD2 (5 bases each). This CDR3 is built from 15 residues. CDR1 and CDR2 from the germline V gene are SGHAT and FQNNGV. For the CDR3, the DNA is TGTGCCAGCACCTTAATGGGGGAGCTCTGGTTCGAGCAGTACTTC. Translation gives CASTLMGELWFEQYF.

As for this clonotype: One end of the junction fails to match germline, which may point to a read error. This chain connects TRBV4-3 to TRBJ2-7, with D possibly matching TRBD2 (7 bases). The CDR3 runs 16 residues. CDR1 is LGHNA, CDR2 YSLEER, per germline. CDR3 protein: CVSSQKRGGSSYEQYF. The CDR3 bases are TGCGTCAGCAGCCAGAAAAGGGGGGGGAGCTCCTACGAGCAGTACTTC.

This clonotype was seen ten or more times. The chain combines TRBV12-3 or TRBV12-4 with TRBJ1-5, with TRBD1 matching over 8 bases. This CDR3 contains 14 residues. V gave up 5 bases and J gave up 6 bases; unmatched junction bases: 6. Here the CDR3 DNA reads TGTGCCAGCAGTCTAACAGGGGGGAGTCAGCCCCAGCATTTT. This gives the protein CASSLTGGSQPQHF.

In its sample, this clonotype was seen a few times. V gene TRBV19 combines with J gene TRBJ1-5, with D uncertain. This CDR3 is 13 amino acids long. Germline CDR1 and CDR2: LNHDA and SQIVND (reference sequence). Trimming pared 3 bases from V and 4 bases from J, leaving 7 bases between. CDR3 nucleotides: TGTGCCAGTAGTATTGGGTTTAATCAGCCCCAGCATTTT. Protein product: CASSIGFNQPQHF. Full variable domain (rest looked up from reference TRBV19 and TRBJ1-5): DGGITQSPKYLFRKEGQNVTLSCEQNLNHDAMYWYRQDPGQGLRLIYYSQIVNDFQKGDIAEGYSVSREKKESFPLTVTSAQKNPTAFYLCASSIGFNQPQHFGDGTRLSIL.

This clonotype occurred many times. The J gene is TRBJ2-7, the V gene TRBV15; D not resolved. The CDR3 extends over 14 amino acids. From germline, CDR1 is LNHNV and CDR2 YYDKDF (reference sequence). The V end lost 5 bases, the J end lost 3 bases, and 14 bases lay between the germline ends. For the CDR3, the DNA is TGTGCCACCAGCGGACGAAACAAATACTACGAGCAGTACTTC. Amino acids: CATSGRNKYYEQYF.

This clonotype was observed at least ten times. This sequence joins TRBV6-5 and TRBJ2-7, with TRBD1 matching 7 bases. V gave up 1 base and J gave up 4 bases; unmatched junction bases: 7. This CDR3 contains 15 residues. Germline lookup yields CDR1 MNHEY and CDR2 SVGAGI. This CDR3 is CASSYYPGGTYEQYF. The CDR3 DNA sequence: TGTGCCAGCAGTTACTATCCAGGGGGTACGTACGAGCAGTACTTC.

This clonotype was counted ten times or more. Here the CDR3 DNA reads TGTGCCAGCACCGAGATGGCGGGCACAGATACGCAGTATTTT. Encoded protein: CASTEMAGTDTQYF. The chain combines TRBV6-2 or TRBV6-3 with TRBJ2-3, with D hard to call. This CDR3 is built from 14 residues. Trimming removed 7 bases from V and 1 base from J, with 12 bases in between. The germline V gene encodes CDR1 MNHEY and CDR2 SVGEGT.

This clonotype was detected ten times or more. This chain links TRBV6-6 with TRBJ1-1; D unclear. The CDR3 consists of 13 residues. The germline V gene has CDR1 MNHNY and CDR2 SVGAGI (reference sequence). V lost 6 bases and J 3 bases, leaving 11 bases between the germline ends. Here the CDR3 reads CASSRVWDTEAFF. CDR3 DNA: TGTGCCAGCAGCAGAGTATGGGACACTGAAGCTTTCTTT.

The sample holds many counts of this clonotype. This chain uses TRBV27 with TRBJ2-5; D possibly corresponds to TRBD1 (6 bases). CDR1 is MNHEY, CDR2 SMNVEV, per germline (reference sequence). The CDR3 loop spans 15 amino acids. V lost 3 bases, J lost 2 bases, and 13 bases lay in between. The chain's CDR3 is CASSLSAGAQETQYF. CDR3 DNA sequence: TGTGCCAGCAGTTTGTCCGCAGGGGCTCAAGAGACCCAGTACTTC.

This clonotype was observed many times. The chain has TRBV6-2 or TRBV6-3 and TRBJ2-3; unclear D gene. Germline CDR1 reads MNHEY; CDR2 reads SVGEGT. This CDR3 region has 20 residues. Deletions cut 1 base from V and 1 base from J, with 24 bases between. CDR3 DNA sequence: TGTGCCAGCAGTTACTTTTCGGCGTCTGGTGGGGAAGAGGGCACAGATACGCAGTATTTT. Amino acids: CASSYFSASGGEEGTDTQYF.

This clonotype was found many times. The chain employs TRBV9 and TRBJ2-7, with D uncertain. CDR3 size: 13 residues. Deletions cut 0 bases from V and 3 bases from J, with 7 bases between. The germline V gene has CDR1 SGDLS and CDR2 YYNGEE. CDR3 protein: CASSVVDGYEQYF. CDR3 DNA sequence: TGTGCCAGCAGCGTAGTGGACGGCTACGAGCAGTACTTC.

This clonotype was observed many times. V and J are TRBV20-1 and TRBJ2-3, with 8 bases matching TRBD2. The J segment lost 7 bases and the V segment lost 0 bases, leaving 9 bases of the junction unmatched. This CDR3 has 15 amino acids. The V gene's germline CDR1 is DFQATT and CDR2 SNEGSKA (reference sequence). CDR3 bases: TGCAGTGCTAGAGACGGGACTAGTGGCCCCTATACGCAGTATTTT. Protein: CSARDGTSGPYTQYF.

This clonotype was recorded at least ten times. V and J are TRBV12-3 or TRBV12-4 and TRBJ1-1; tentatively, D is TRBD1 (5 bases). With 5 bases removed from V and 1 base from J, the gap between germline ends came to 14 bases. This CDR3 spans 15 amino acids. The DNA for the CDR3 is TGTGCCAGCAGTGCAAAGACCCAGGGGAACACTGAAGCTTTCTTT. Amino acids: CASSAKTQGNTEAFF.

The sample holds many counts of this clonotype. CDR3 nucleotides: TGTGCCAGCAGCGCCTCTACGAACACCGGGGAGCTGTTTTTT. Translating gives CASSASTNTGELFF. The chain is built from TRBV5-6 and TRBJ2-2; D is undetermined. V lost 4 bases and J 0 bases, leaving 7 bases between the germline ends. The V gene's germline CDR1 is SGHDT and CDR2 YYEEEE. This CDR3 contains 14 residues.